This T cell receptor (beta chain) was sequenced for a study of type 1 regulatory T cells. Study-wide context: T-allo10 is a Tr1-enriched, alloantigen-specific CD4 T cell product made in vitro.

TCRdb independently ran MiXCR on the reads; one entry per CDR3 protein. Seen here are more than 50,000 distinct CDR3 sequences, less than 70% observed once, and the top ten hold 1.5% to 2%. Germline CDR1 is ENHRY and CDR2 is SYGVKD. V lost 6 bases and J lost 3, with 11 bases in between. The CDR3 is 13 residues long. Study-wide findings and caveats: Compared with non-type 1 regulatory T cells, type 1 regulatory T cells showed a more restricted TCR repertoire.

In the case of this clonotype: Its antigen is as yet unknown.

The TCR was taken from a human donor in good health. The sample was cultured non-Tr1 T cells, either the whole culture or a sorted T cell fraction (not recorded which). The chain is built from TRBV10-3 and TRBJ2-5; possibly TRBD2 for D (6 bases). CDR3: CAIRPGLEETQYF. CDR3 coding DNA: TGTGCCATCAGGCCGGGACTGGAAGAGACCCAGTACTTC.